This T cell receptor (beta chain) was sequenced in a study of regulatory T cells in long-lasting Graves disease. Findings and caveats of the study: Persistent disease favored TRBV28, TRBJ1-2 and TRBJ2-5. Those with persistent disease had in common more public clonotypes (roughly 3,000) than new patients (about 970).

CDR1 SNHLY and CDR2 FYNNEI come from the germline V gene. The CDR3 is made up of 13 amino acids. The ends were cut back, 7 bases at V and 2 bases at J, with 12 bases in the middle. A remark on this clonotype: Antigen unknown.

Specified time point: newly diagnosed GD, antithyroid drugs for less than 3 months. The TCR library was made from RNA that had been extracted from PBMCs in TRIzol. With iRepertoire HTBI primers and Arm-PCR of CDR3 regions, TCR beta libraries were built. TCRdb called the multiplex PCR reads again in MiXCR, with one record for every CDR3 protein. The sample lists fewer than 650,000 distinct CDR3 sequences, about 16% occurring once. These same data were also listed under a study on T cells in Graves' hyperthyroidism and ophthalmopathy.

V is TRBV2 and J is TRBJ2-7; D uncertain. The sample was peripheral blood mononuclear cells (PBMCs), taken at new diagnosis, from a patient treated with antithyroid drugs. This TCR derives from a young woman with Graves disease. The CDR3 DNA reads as TGTGCCAGCATTCTGCCTAAAGCCTACGAGCAGTACTTC. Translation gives CASILPKAYEQYF.